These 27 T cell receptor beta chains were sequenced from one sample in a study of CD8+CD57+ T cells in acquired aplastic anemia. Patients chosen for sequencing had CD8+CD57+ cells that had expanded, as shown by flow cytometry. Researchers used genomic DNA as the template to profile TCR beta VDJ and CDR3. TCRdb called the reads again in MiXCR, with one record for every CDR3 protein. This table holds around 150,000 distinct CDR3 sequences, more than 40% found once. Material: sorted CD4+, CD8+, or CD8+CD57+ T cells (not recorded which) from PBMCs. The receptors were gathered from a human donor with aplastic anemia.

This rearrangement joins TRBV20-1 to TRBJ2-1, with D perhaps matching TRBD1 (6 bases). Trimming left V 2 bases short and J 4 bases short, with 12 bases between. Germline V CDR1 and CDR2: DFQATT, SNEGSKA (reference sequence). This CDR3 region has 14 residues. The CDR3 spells CSARSRGPYNEQFF. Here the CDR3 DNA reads TGCAGTGCTAGAAGCAGGGGCCCATACAATGAGCAGTTCTTC.

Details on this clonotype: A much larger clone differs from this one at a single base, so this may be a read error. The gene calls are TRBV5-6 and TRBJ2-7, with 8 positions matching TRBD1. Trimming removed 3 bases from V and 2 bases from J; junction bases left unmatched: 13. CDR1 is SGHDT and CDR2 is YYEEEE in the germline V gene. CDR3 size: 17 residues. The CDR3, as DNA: TGTGCCAGCAGCTCCCGTTGGACAGGGATAAGACCCTACGAGCAGTACTTC. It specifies CASSSRWTGIRPYEQYF.

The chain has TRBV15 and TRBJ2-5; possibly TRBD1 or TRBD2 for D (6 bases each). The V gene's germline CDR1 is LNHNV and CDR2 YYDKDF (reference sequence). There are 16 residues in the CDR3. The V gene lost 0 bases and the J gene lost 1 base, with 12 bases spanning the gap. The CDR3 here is CATSRDGGRGQETQYF. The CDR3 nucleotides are TGTGCCACCAGCAGAGATGGGGGGCGGGGCCAAGAGACCCAGTACTTC.

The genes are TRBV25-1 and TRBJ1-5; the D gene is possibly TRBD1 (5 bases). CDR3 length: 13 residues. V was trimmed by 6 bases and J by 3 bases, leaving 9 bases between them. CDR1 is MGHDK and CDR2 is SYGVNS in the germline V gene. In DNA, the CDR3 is TGTGCCAGCAGGAGGGACCCCAATCAGCCCCAGCATTTT. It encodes CASRRDPNQPQHF.

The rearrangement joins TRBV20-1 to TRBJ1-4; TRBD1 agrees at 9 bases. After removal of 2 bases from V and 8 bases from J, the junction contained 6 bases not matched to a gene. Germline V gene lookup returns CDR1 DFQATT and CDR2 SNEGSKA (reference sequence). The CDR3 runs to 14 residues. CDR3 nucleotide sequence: TGCAGTGCTAGATCGGACAGGGGTGGGGAAAAACTGTTTTTT. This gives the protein CSARSDRGGEKLFF.

CDR3 sequence reads: CASIGTGNQDGYTF. Written as DNA, the CDR3 is TGTGCCAGCATCGGGACAGGGAACCAGGATGGCTACACCTTC. The chain uses TRBV5-6 and TRBJ1-2; 9 bases agree with TRBD1. From germline, CDR1 is SGHDT and CDR2 YYEEEE. V was clipped by 6 bases and J by 6 bases; unmatched bases: 9. The CDR3 has 14 residues.

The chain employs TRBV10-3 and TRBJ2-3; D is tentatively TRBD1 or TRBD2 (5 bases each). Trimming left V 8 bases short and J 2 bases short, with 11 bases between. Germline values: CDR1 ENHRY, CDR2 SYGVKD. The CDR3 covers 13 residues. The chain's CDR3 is CAISVGDTDTQYF. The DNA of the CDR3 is TGTGCCATCTCCGTGGGGGACACAGATACGCAGTATTTT.

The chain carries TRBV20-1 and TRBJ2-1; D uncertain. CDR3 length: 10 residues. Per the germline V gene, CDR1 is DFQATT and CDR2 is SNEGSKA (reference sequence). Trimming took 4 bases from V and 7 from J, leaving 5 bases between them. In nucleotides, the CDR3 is TGCAGTGCTATGGGGAATGAGCAGTTCTTC. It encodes CSAMGNEQFF.

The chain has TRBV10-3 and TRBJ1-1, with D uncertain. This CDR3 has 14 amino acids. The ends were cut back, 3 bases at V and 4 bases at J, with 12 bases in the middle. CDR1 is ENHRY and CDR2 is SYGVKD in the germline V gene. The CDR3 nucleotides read TGTGCCATCAGTGAACCCGGGGAGGGCACTGAAGCTTTCTTT. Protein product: CAISEPGEGTEAFF.

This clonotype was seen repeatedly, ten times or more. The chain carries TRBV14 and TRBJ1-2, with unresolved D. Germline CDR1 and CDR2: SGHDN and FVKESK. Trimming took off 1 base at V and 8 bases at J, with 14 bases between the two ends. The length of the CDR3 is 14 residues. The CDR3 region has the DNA TGTGCCAGCAGCCAAGGATCTCCGTTTCTCGGCTACACCTTC. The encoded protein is CASSQGSPFLGYTF.

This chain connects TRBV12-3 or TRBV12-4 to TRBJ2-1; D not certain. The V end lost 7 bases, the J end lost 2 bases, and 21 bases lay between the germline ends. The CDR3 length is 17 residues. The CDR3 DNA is TGTGCCAGCACCTCCCTAGAATCTCCAGTGGCCTACAATGAGCAGTTCTTC. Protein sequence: CASTSLESPVAYNEQFF.

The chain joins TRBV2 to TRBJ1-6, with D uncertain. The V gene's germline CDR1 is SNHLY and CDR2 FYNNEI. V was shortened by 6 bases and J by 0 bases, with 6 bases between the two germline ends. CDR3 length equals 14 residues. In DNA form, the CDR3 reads TGTGCCAGCAGATCTAGCTCCTATAATTCACCCCTCCACTTT. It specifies CASRSSSYNSPLHF.

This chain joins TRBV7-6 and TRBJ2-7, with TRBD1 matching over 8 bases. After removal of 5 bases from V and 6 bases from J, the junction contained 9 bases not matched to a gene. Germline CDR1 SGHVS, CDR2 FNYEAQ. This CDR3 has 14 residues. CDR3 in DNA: TGTGCCAGCAGCCCAATCGGGACAGGAGGCGAGCAGTACTTC. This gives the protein CASSPIGTGGEQYF. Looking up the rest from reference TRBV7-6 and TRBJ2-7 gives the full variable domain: GAGVSQSPRYKVTKRGQDVALRCDPISGHVSLYWYRQALGQGPEFLTYFNYEAQQDKSGLPNDRFSAERPEGSISTLTIQRTEQRDSAMYRCASSPIGTGGEQYFGPGTRLTVT.

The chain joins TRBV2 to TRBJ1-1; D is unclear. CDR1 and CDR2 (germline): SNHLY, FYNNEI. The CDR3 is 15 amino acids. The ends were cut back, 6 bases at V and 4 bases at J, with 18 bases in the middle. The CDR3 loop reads CASSHTDLVSTEAFF. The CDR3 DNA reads TGTGCCAGCAGCCACACGGACTTAGTCAGCACTGAAGCTTTCTTT.

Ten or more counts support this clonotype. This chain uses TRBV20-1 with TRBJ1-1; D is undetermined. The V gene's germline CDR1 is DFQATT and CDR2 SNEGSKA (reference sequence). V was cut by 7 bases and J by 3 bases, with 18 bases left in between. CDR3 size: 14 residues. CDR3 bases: TGCAGTGTATCTGAGGGAGCCGGATACACTGAAGCTTTCTTT. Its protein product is CSVSEGAGYTEAFF.

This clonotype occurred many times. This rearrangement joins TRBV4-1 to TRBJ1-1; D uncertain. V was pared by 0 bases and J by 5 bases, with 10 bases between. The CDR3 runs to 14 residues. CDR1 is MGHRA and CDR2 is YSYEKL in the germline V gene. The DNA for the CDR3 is TGCGCCAGCAGCCAAGAAAAAGTGGCGACTGAAGCTTTCTTT. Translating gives CASSQEKVATEAFF.

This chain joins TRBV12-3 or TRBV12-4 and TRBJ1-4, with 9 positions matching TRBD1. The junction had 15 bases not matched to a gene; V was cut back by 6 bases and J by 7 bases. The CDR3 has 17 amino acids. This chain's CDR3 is CASRPSRDRVNGEKLFF. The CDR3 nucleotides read TGTGCCAGCAGGCCGTCAAGGGACAGGGTAAACGGTGAAAAACTGTTTTTT.

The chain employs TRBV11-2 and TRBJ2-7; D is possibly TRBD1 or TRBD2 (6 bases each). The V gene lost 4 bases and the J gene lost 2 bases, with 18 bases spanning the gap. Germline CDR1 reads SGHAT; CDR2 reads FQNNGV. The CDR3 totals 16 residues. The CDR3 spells CASSSQLGGMTYEQYF. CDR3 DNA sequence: TGTGCCAGCAGCTCACAGTTAGGGGGGATGACCTACGAGCAGTACTTC.

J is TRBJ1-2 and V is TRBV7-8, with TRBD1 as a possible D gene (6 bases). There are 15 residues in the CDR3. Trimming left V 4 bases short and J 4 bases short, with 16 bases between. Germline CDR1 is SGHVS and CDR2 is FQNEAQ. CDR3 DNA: TGTGCCAGCAGCTCGGACAGCCTCCCTCGCTATGGCTACACCTTC. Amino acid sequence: CASSSDSLPRYGYTF.

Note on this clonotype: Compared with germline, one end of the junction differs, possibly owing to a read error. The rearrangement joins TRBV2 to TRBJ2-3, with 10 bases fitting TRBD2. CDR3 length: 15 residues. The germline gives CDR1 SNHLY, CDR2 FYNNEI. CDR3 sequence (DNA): TGTGCCAGCAGTGAGCTAGCGGGAGTTGGAGATACGCAGTACTTT. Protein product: CASSELAGVGDTQYF.

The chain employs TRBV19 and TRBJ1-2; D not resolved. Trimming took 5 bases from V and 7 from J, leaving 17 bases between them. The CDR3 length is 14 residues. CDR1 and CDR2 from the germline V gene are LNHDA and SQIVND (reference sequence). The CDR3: CASSQPGGSTGYTF. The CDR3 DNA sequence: TGTGCCAGTAGTCAACCGGGAGGGAGTACTGGCTACACCTTC.

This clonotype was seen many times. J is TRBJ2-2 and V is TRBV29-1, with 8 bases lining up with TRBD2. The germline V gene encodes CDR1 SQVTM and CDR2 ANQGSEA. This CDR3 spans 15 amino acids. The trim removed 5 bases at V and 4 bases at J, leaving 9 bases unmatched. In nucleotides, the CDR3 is TGCAGCGTTACACCTAGCGGGCAAGTCACCGGGGAGCTGTTTTTT. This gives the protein CSVTPSGQVTGELFF.

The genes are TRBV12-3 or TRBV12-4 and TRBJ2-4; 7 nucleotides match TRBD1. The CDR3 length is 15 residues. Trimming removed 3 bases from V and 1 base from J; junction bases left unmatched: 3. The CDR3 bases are TGTGCCAGCAGTTTGTTACAGGGGGCCAAAAACATTCAGTACTTC. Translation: CASSLLQGAKNIQYF.

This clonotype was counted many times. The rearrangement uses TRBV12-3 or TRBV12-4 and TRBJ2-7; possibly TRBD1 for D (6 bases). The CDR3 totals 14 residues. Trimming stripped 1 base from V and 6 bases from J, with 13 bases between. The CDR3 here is CASSLGYRATEQYF. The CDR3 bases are TGTGCCAGCAGTTTAGGATACAGGGCAACCGAGCAGTACTTC.

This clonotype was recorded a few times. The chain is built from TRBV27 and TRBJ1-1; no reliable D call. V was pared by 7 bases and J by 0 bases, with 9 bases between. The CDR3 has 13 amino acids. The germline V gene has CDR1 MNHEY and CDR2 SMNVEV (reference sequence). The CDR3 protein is CASTLGLNTEAFF. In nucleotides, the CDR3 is TGTGCCAGCACCCTGGGGTTGAACACTGAAGCTTTCTTT.

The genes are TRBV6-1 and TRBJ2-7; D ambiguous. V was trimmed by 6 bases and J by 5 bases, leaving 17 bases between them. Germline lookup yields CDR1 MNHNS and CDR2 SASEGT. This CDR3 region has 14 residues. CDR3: CASSDRWRTDEQYF. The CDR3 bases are TGTGCCAGCAGCGACCGGTGGCGTACTGACGAGCAGTACTTC.

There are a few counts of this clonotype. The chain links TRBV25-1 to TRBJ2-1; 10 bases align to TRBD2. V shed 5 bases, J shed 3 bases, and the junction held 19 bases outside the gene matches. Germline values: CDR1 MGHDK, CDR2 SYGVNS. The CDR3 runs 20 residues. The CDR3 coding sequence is TGTGCCAGCAGTCGGCTAATAGGGGTACTAGCGGGATTGTACTACAATGAGCAGTTCTTC. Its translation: CASSRLIGVLAGLYYNEQFF.